The clone carrying this TCR beta chain showed up just a few times. Reverse transcription of all isolated RNA meant that expressed TCRB transcripts were sequenced. Here immunoSEQ multiplex PCR was the method, and the copy in TCRdb shows in-frame clones only, minus some. The sample has around 300,000 clones, about 7.8% seen once. This sample is part of a study of beta chain features in type 1 diabetes. CDR3 length: 18 residues. Germline loops: CDR1 SGHRS, CDR2 YFSETQ. The germline V and J ends were trimmed by 0 bases and 2 bases, with 20 bases remaining between them. The source material was central memory CD4+ T cells from blood. This receptor was identified in a woman aged 18-30 years in good health. The chain recombines TRBV5-1 with TRBJ2-5; D is perhaps TRBD2 (6 bases). The CDR3 bases are TGCGCCAGCAGCTTGGCGGGGTTGGCGCTAGCGTCTCAAGAGACCCAGTACTTC. This translates into CASSLAGLALASQETQYF.